This T cell receptor beta chain was sequenced during a study of T-cell memory formation after mild COVID-19. As regards this clonotype: Its specificity is not known.

Study findings and constraints: Clones shrinking between day 15 and 85 showed a balanced CD4/CD8 split, and those that grew later tilted toward CD4+. Pre-infection memory showed some responding clones, and this suggested that cross-reactive memory joined. Shrinking CD4+ clones were chiefly CM and EM; CD8+ ones were chiefly EMRA.

One entry per CDR3 protein results from TCRdb running MiXCR on the 5' RACE reads. The repertoire has 400,000 to 500,000 distinct CDR3 sequences, roughly 26% of them found once; the top ten carry about 10%. Trimming removed 4 bases at V and 4 bases at J, with 11 bases between. The germline gives CDR1 LNHDA, CDR2 SQIVND (reference sequence). This CDR3 comprises 13 residues. The V call is TRBV19, the J call TRBJ2-7, with D possibly being TRBD2 (6 bases). The sequenced sample consisted of PBMCs or a T cell subset sorted from them (not recorded which). The TCR was taken from an adult woman who had mild COVID-19 (a few samples of this study predate the infection). Cell type and time point are not known. In nucleotides, the CDR3 is TGTGCCAGTAGTAGACCGGGGGAATACGAGCAGTACTTC. This gives the protein CASSRPGEYEQYF.